The rows below give T cell receptor beta chains drawn from one sample of a study of control samples from healthy donors and cancer patients. Assay used: immunoSEQ multiplex PCR; TCRdb lists only in-frame clones, some missing. The table has 150,000 or so clones, about 95% seen once. The material sequenced was PBMCs. All receptors derive from a man in his 60s with colorectal cancer. CDR3s include the opening cysteine and the closing phenylalanine or tryptophan. The D gene is left open where the match is weak. Clone sizes are given selectively: once, few, many, or a class where the clone is expanded.

clone size,D gene,V gene,J gene,CDR3 DNA,CDR3 protein
once,.,TRBV6-1,TRBJ1-2,TGTGCCAGCAGTGAAGTGACGTCCGGTCCGGGCTACACCTTC,CASSEVTSGPGYTF
once,TRBD1,TRBV5-1,TRBJ1-6,TGCGCCAGCAGCTTGAGCGCGACAGGGGGGGATAATTCACCCCTCCACTTT,CASSLSATGGDNSPLHF
.,.,TRBV6-5,TRBJ2-5,TGTGCCACCCCACGGGGGGGGACAGAAGAGACCCAGTACTTC,CATPRGGTEETQYF
.,.,TRBV7-2,TRBJ1-2,TGTGCCAGCAGCTTAGCGCAGGGTCCCTATGGCTACACCTTC,CASSLAQGPYGYTF
.,.,TRBV11-2,TRBJ2-5,TGTGCCAGCAGCTTGGTCCCCACAAAGGGGCCGGAAGAGACCCAGTACTTC,CASSLVPTKGPEETQYF
.,TRBD2,TRBV2,TRBJ2-3,TGTGCCAGCAGTGAAATCGGCCTAGCGGCCTCCACAGATACGCAGTATTTT,CASSEIGLAASTDTQYF
once,.,TRBV28,TRBJ2-3,TGTGCCAGCAGTTTATTTGGCGGGGAGATCACAGATACGCAGTATTTT,CASSLFGGEITDTQYF
.,TRBD1,TRBV5-1,TRBJ2-1,TGCGCCAGCAGCTCGGGACAGGGGTCCCCCGTGCGGCAGTTCTTC,CASSSGQGSPVRQFF
.,.,TRBV7-2,TRBJ1-2,TGTGCCAGCAGCTACACAGGGTCCTATGGCTACACCTTC,CASSYTGSYGYTF
.,TRBD1,TRBV6-5,TRBJ1-1,TGTGCCAGCAGAATCGACAGGGTTTACACTGAAGCTTTCTTT,CASRIDRVYTEAFF
once,.,TRBV2,TRBJ2-7,TGTGCCAGCAGATCCCGGTTGGACTACGAGCAGTACTTC,CASRSRLDYEQYF
once,.,TRBV20-1,TRBJ2-2,TGCAGTGCTAGTGGGGTTCCTATCACCGGGGAGCTGTTTTTT,CSASGVPITGELFF
.,.,TRBV11-2,TRBJ1-1,TGTGCCAGCAGCTTAGCCCGGGACACTGAAGCTTTCTTT,CASSLARDTEAFF
.,TRBD1,TRBV6-5,TRBJ2-2,TGTGCCAGCAGTTACTCGACAGGGGCTAACACCGGGGAGCTGTTTTTT,CASSYSTGANTGELFF
once,.,TRBV5-1,TRBJ1-2,TGCGCCAGCAGCTTTGGGGGGGACTATGGCTACACCTTC,CASSFGGDYGYTF
.,TRBD2,TRBV6-6,TRBJ2-3,TGTGCCAGCAGTTACTCGACGCGGGGGGGCCCGGATACGCAGTATTTT,CASSYSTRGGPDTQYF
.,.,TRBV5-1,TRBJ1-1,TGCGCCAGCAGCTTGGCCCAGGGCCGAGGCACTGAAGCTTTCTTT,CASSLAQGRGTEAFF
.,.,TRBV6-6,TRBJ1-5,TGTGCCAGCAGTTACGGGCGTATTGGGCAGCCCCAGCATTTT,CASSYGRIGQPQHF
.,TRBD1,TRBV6-6,TRBJ1-3,TGTGCCAGCAAACCGGGACAGGGGGTCTCTGGAAACACCATATATTTT,CASKPGQGVSGNTIYF
.,.,TRBV9,TRBJ2-1,TGTGCCAGCAGCGTAGCTAGCCTAGCAAGTGAGCAGTTCTTC,CASSVASLASEQFF
.,.,TRBV3-1/TRBV3-2,TRBJ2-7,TGTGCCAGCAGCCCCATCGCGGGACTCTCCTACGAGCAGTACTTC,CASSPIAGLSYEQYF
.,TRBD1,TRBV29-1,TRBJ1-1,TGCAGCGGTCGGGACAGCGAGTCCCGGGGCACTGAAGCTTTCTTT,CSGRDSESRGTEAFF
.,.,TRBV19,TRBJ1-5,TGTGCCAGTAGTATAGTAGGGCTCAGCAATCAGCCCCAGCATTTT,CASSIVGLSNQPQHF
.,.,TRBV9,TRBJ1-2,TGTGCCAGCAGCGTAGGGGTGGAAGCTAACTATGGCTACACCTTC,CASSVGVEANYGYTF
.,.,TRBV29-1,TRBJ2-2,TGCAGCTTCAAAGGGGGGACGGTCACCGGGGAGCTGTTTTTT,CSFKGGTVTGELFF
.,.,TRBV19,TRBJ2-2,TGTGCCAGTAGTATTCCAGGCCGCAACACCGGGGAGCTGTTTTTT,CASSIPGRNTGELFF
.,.,TRBV9,TRBJ1-1,TGTGCCAGCAGCGTAGTCGGGTCGAACACTGAAGCTTTCTTT,CASSVVGSNTEAFF
.,TRBD1,TRBV5-1,TRBJ1-2,TGCGCCAGCAGCTTCAGCCGACAGGGCTATGGCTACACCTTC,CASSFSRQGYGYTF
.,.,TRBV24-1,TRBJ2-1,TGTGCCACCAGTAACCAGCGGAACAATGAGCAGTTCTTC,CATSNQRNNEQFF
.,TRBD1,TRBV4-1,TRBJ1-5,TGCGCCAGCAGCGGGACAGCCGATTATAGCAATCAGCCCCAGCATTTT,CASSGTADYSNQPQHF
.,.,TRBV19,TRBJ1-5,TGTGCCAGTAGTATTCGGAGAGGCAATCAGCCCCAGCATTTT,CASSIRRGNQPQHF
once,TRBD1,TRBV2,TRBJ1-3,TGTGCCAGCAGACAGGGGGGCGAAAACACCATATATTTT,CASRQGGENTIYF
.,.,TRBV7-2,TRBJ2-3,TGTGCCAGCAGGTGGCTGCCCACCTCGTCCACAGATACGCAGTATTTT,CASRWLPTSSTDTQYF
once,.,TRBV6-1,TRBJ1-1,TGTGCCAGCAGTGAAGTTCTAGGGACTGAAGCTTTCTTT,CASSEVLGTEAFF
.,TRBD2,TRBV11-2,TRBJ2-5,TGTGCCAGCAGCTTAGGGGGGACTAGCGGGGCGGAGACCCAGTACTTC,CASSLGGTSGAETQYF
.,TRBD1,TRBV10-3,TRBJ2-7,TGTGCCATCAGTCCAGGGACAGCGCCCTACGAGCAGTACTTC,CAISPGTAPYEQYF
.,.,TRBV6-2/TRBV6-3,TRBJ2-7,TGTGCCAGCAGTTACTCTCCAGGGAACTCCTACGAGCAGTACTTC,CASSYSPGNSYEQYF
many,.,TRBV6-5,TRBJ1-1,TGTGCCAGCAGGTTGGGAGCTGAAGCTTTCTTT,CASRLGAEAFF
.,TRBD1,TRBV5-1,TRBJ1-1,TGCGCCAGCAGAGGACAGGCAGACTTGAACACTGAAGCTTTCTTT,CASRGQADLNTEAFF
.,.,TRBV2,TRBJ1-4,TGTGCCAGCAGAATACAGGAGGGACATGAAAAACTGTTTTTT,CASRIQEGHEKLFF
once,TRBD1,TRBV30,TRBJ1-2,TGTGCCTGGAGCTCCGGGACAGGCGGCTACACCTTC,CAWSSGTGGYTF
.,TRBD1,TRBV3-1/TRBV3-2,TRBJ2-1,TGTGCCAGCAGCCAGGGGCAGGGGGCTTACAATGAGCAGTTCTTC,CASSQGQGAYNEQFF
.,TRBD2,TRBV18,TRBJ2-1,TGTGCCAGCTCACAGAAGCGGGGAAGCTCCTACAATGAGCAGTTCTTC,CASSQKRGSSYNEQFF
.,.,TRBV30,TRBJ1-6,TGTGCCTGGAGCGATGGACAGCTTTGGGCTACACCCCTCCACTTT,CAWSDGQLWATPLHF
.,TRBD2,TRBV27,TRBJ2-2,TGTGCCAGCAGTTTCGGGGGGAAGGGCACCGGGGAGCTGTTTTTT,CASSFGGKGTGELFF
.,.,TRBV27,TRBJ2-3,TGTGCCAGCAGTCCTGGGAGGGGGAAATCGGATACGCAGTATTTT,CASSPGRGKSDTQYF
.,TRBD1,TRBV10-2,TRBJ2-5,TGCGCCAGCAGTGAGGGACAGGGTTCGGGGACCCAGTACTTC,CASSEGQGSGTQYF
.,TRBD2,TRBV28,TRBJ2-7,TGTGCCAGCAGACCCTCTCAGCGGGGGGCCTACGAGCAGTACTTC,CASRPSQRGAYEQYF
.,.,TRBV7-9,TRBJ2-5,TGTGCCAGCAGTATTACAACCGCCTTAACGACCCAGTACTTC,CASSITTALTTQYF
.,.,TRBV28,TRBJ1-1,TGTGCCAGCAGTCTCCCCAGGGCAGGGAAGACAAACACTGAAGCTTTCTTT,CASSLPRAGKTNTEAFF
few,.,TRBV5-1,TRBJ2-3,TGCGCCAGCAGCTTGAGAGAGGCAGGGTCAGATACGCAGTATTTT,CASSLREAGSDTQYF
.,.,TRBV6-2/TRBV6-3,TRBJ2-3,TGTGCCAGCAGTTACTCGACCCAAGGTATTGGCACAGATACGCAGTATTTT,CASSYSTQGIGTDTQYF